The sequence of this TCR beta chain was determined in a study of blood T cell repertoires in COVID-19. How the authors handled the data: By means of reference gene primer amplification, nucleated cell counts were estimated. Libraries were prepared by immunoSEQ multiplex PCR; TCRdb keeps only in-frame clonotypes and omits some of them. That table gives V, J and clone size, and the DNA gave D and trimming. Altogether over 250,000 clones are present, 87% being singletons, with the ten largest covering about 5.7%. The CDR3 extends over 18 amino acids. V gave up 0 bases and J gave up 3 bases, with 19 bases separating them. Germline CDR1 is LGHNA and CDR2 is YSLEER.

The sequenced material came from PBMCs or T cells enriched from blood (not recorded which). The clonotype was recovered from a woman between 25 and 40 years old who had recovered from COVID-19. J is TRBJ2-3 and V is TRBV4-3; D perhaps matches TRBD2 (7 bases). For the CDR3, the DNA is TGCGCCAGCAGCCAAGAGGGTCCGGGCGGGGGCGGGACAGATACGCAGTATTTT. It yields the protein CASSQEGPGGGGTDTQYF.